This T cell receptor beta chain was documented in a study of T-cell reconstitution after alpha-beta-depleted transplantation in children. General study findings and limits: There were some patients whose high TCRbeta diversity at day 60 came from surviving recipient T cells and thymic progenitors. Most T-cell counts and diversity one year after the transplant came from T cells that were newly produced. About two months after transplant, alpha-beta T cells reportedly came from several hundred expanded graft clones.

Molecular barcoding with unique molecular identifiers was used for the TCRbeta library. TCRdb reanalysed the PCR reads using MiXCR and keeps one entry per CDR3 protein. Among roughly 100,000 distinct CDR3 sequences listed, 7.5% to 9.5% were seen once. This clonotype came up a few times. The antigen remains undetermined. The CDR3 extends over 16 amino acids. Germline V CDR1 and CDR2: LGHDT, YNNKEL (reference sequence). After removal of 11 bases from V and 5 bases from J, the junction contained 19 bases not matched to a gene. The J gene is TRBJ2-3, the V gene TRBV3-1, with 7 positions matching TRBD1. The source was PBMCs, collected before TCRalphabeta/CD19-depleted stem cell transplant. The receptor was isolated from a boy aged 2 to 10 with acute lymphoblastic leukemia, due to receive a stem cell transplant. CDR3 residues: CASCSHFTGAIDTQYF. CDR3 DNA: TGTGCCTCCTGCAGCCACTTCACAGGGGCCATAGATACGCAGTATTTT.